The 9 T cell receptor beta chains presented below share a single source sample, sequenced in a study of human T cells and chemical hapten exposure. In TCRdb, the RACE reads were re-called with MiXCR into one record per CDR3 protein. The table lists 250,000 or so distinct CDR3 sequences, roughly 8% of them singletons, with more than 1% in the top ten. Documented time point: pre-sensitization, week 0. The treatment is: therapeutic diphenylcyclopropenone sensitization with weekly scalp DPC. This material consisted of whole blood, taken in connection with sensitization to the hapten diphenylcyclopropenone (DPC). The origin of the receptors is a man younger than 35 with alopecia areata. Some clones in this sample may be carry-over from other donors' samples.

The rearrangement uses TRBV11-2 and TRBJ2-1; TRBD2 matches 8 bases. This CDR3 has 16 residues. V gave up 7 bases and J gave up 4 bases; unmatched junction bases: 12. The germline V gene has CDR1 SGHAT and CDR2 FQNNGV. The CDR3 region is CASTDLLLADYNEQFF. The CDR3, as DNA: TGTGCCAGCACCGACCTACTACTAGCGGATTACAATGAGCAGTTCTTC.

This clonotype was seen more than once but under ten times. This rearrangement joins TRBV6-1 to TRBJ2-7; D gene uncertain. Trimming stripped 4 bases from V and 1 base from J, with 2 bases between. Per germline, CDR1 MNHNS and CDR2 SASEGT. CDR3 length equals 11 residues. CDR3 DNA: TGTGCCAGCAGTGTTTCCTACGAGCAGTACGTC. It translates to CASSVSYEQYV.

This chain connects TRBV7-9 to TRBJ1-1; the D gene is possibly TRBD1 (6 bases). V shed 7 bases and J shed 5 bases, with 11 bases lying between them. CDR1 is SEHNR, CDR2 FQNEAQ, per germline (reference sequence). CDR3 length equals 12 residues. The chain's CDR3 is CASKGGATEAFF. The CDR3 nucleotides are TGTGCCAGCAAAGGGGGGGCGACTGAAGCTTTCTTT.

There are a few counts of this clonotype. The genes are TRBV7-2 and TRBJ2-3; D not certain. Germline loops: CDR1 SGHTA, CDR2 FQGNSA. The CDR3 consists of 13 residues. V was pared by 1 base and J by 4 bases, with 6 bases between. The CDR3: CASSLGAPDTQYF. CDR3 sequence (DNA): TGTGCCAGCAGCTTAGGGGCCCCAGATACGCAGTATTTT.

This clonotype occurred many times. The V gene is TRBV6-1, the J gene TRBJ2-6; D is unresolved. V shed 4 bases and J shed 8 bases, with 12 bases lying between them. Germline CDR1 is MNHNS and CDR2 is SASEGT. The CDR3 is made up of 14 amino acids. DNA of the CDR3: TGTGCCAGCAGTGGACGTGATGAGACCAACGTCCTGACTTTC. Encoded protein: CASSGRDETNVLTF.

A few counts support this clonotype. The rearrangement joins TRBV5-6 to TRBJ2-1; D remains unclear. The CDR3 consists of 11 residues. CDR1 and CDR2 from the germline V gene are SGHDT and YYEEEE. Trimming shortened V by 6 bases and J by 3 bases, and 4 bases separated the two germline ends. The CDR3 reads CASNHYNEQFF. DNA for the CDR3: TGTGCCAGCAACCACTACAATGAGCAGTTCTTC.

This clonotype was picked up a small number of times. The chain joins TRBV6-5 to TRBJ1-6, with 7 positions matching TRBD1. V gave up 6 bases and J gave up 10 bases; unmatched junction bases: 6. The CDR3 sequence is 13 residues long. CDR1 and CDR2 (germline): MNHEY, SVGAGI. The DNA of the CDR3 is TGTGCCAGCAGACGGGACAGAGGATCACCCCTCCACTTT. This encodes CASRRDRGSPLHF.

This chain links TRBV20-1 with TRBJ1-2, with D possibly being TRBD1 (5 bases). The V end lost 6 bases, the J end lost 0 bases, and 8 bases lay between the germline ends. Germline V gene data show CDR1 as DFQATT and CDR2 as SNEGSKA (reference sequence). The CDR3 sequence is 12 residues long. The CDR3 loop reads CSADKPNYGYTF. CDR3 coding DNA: TGCAGTGCGGACAAACCTAACTATGGCTACACCTTC.

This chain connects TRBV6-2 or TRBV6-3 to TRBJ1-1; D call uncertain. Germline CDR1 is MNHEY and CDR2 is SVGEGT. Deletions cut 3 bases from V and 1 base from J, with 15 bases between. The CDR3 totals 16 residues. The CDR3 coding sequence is TGTGCCAGCAGTTATAATCTAGTCGATCGGAACACTGAAGCTTTCTTT. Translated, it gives CASSYNLVDRNTEAFF.